The 4 T cell receptor beta chains listed next were all sequenced from one sample in a study of blood T cell repertoires in COVID-19. TCRdb keeps only in-frame clones here, not all; method: immunoSEQ multiplex PCR. The sample comprises 250,000 to 300,000 clones, less than 90% of which are singletons, and roughly 12% rests with the top ten. The sequencing input was peripheral blood. These receptors were collected from a woman aged 25 to 39 with COVID-19, enrolled during active disease.

This clone was detected only once. The V and J genes are TRBV19 and TRBJ2-2; 8 bases map to TRBD2. The V gene end was trimmed by 5 bases and the J gene end by 4 bases; junction bases not matched to a gene: 6. Germline CDR1 reads LNHDA; CDR2 reads SQIVND (reference sequence). The CDR3 consists of 15 residues. The chain's CDR3 is CASSPTGGFTGELFF. CDR3 bases: TGTGCCAGTAGTCCAACGGGGGGGTTCACCGGGGAGCTGTTTTTT.

The rearrangement links TRBV6-5 to TRBJ1-5; maybe TRBD1 (5 bases). The V gene lost 5 bases and the J gene lost 1 base, with 12 bases spanning the gap. Germline-derived CDR1 and CDR2 are MNHEY and SVGAGI. This CDR3 has 15 amino acids. This chain's CDR3 is CASSKWGGSNQPQHF. CDR3 DNA sequence: TGTGCCAGCAGTAAATGGGGGGGGAGCAATCAGCCCCAGCATTTT.

The chain has TRBV11-2 and TRBJ1-6; D uncertain. CDR3 length: 17 amino acids. The ends were cut back, 0 bases at V and 6 bases at J, with 15 bases in the middle. CDR1 and CDR2 from the germline V gene are SGHAT and FQNNGV. For the CDR3, the DNA is TGTGCCAGCAGCTTAGATCGTGGCCGGGAGTTTAATTCACCCCTCCACTTT. It specifies CASSLDRGREFNSPLHF.

V usage is TRBV7-9 and J usage is TRBJ1-4; D remains unclear. Per germline, CDR1 SEHNR and CDR2 FQNEAQ (reference sequence). The CDR3 has 13 residues. Trimming took 6 bases from V and 7 from J, leaving 12 bases between them. CDR3 sequence reads: CASSSAASEKLFF. In DNA, the CDR3 is TGTGCCAGCAGTTCCGCGGCGAGTGAAAAACTGTTTTTT.